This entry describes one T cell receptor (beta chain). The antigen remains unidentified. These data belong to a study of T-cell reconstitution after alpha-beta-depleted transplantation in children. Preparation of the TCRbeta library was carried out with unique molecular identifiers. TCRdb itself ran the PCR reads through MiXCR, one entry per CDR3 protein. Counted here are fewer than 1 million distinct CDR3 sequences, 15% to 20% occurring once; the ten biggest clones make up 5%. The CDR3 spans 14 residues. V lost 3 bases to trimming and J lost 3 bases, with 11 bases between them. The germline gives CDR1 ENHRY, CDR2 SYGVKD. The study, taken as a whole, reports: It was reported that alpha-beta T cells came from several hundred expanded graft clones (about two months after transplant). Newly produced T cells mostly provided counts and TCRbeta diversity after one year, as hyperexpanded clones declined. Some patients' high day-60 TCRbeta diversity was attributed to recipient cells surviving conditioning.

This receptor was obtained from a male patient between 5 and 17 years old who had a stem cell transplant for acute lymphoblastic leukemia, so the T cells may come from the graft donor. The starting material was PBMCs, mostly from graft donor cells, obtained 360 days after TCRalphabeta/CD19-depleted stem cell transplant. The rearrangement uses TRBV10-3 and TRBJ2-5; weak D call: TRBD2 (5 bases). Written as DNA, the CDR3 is TGTGCCATCAGTGATCCCGGGGTGGAAGAGACCCAGTACTTC. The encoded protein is CAISDPGVEETQYF.